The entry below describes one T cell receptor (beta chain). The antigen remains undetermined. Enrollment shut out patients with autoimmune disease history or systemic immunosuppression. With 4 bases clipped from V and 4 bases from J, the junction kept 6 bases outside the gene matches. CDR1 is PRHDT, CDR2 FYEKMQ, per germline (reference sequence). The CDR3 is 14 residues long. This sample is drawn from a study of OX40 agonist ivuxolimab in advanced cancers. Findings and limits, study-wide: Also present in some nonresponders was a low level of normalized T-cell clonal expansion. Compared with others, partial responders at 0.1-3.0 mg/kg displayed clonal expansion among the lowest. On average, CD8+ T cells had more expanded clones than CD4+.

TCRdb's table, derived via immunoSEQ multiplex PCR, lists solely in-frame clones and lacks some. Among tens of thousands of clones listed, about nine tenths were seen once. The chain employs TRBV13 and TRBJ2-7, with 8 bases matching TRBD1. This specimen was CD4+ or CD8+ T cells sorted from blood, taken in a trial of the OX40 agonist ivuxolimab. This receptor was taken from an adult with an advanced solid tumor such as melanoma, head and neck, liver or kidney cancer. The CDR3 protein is CASSSRQGKYEQYF. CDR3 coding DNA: TGTGCCAGCAGCTCTAGACAGGGGAAGTACGAGCAGTACTTC.